The 20 T cell receptor beta chains listed next were all sequenced from one sample in a study of beta chain features in type 1 diabetes. General study points: Patients with Type 1 diabetes showed moderately but significantly shorter TCRB CDR3s in all four CD4+ subsets.

No antigen has been assigned to these receptors. TCRB transcripts that were expressed got sequenced, as all of the isolated RNA had been reverse transcribed. TCRdb's table, derived via immunoSEQ multiplex PCR, lists solely in-frame clones and lacks some. Here the sample spans roughly 150,000 clones, roughly 65% being singletons. Sample: naive CD4+ T cells from blood. Every receptor here comes from a man younger than 40 with type 1 diabetes.

This rearrangement joins TRBV5-6 to TRBJ2-3; the D gene is possibly TRBD2 (6 bases). The germline V gene encodes CDR1 SGHDT and CDR2 YYEEEE. The CDR3 is made up of 16 amino acids. The ends were cut back, 3 bases at V and 2 bases at J, with 16 bases in the middle. The CDR3 DNA reads TGTGCCAGCAGCTCAATGGACTATCTCAACACAGATACGCAGTATTTT. Translated, it gives CASSSMDYLNTDTQYF.

The chain has TRBV27 and TRBJ2-3, with D unresolved. This CDR3 is 17 amino acids long. Looked up from germline, CDR1 is MNHEY and CDR2 is SMNVEV (reference sequence). Trimming pared 3 bases from V and 1 base from J, leaving 17 bases between. The CDR3 spells CASSFRSPGSGTDTQYF. The CDR3 DNA reads TGTGCCAGCAGTTTCAGGTCACCCGGGTCAGGCACAGATACGCAGTATTTT.

This clone was observed a few times. V is TRBV29-1 and J is TRBJ2-5; 7 nucleotides match TRBD2. The V segment lost 2 bases and the J segment 4 bases; nucleotides outside the gene matches: 4. The CDR3 spans 13 residues. In germline, CDR1 is SQVTM, CDR2 ANQGSEA. The CDR3 is CSVEPGRGETQYF. CDR3 sequence (DNA): TGCAGCGTTGAACCGGGGAGGGGAGAGACCCAGTACTTC.

The chain recombines TRBV30 with TRBJ2-5; the match to TRBD1 covers 10 bases. There are 14 residues in the CDR3. The ends lost 4 bases at V and 2 bases at J; junction bases unmatched: 4. From germline, CDR1 is GTSNPN and CDR2 SVGIG (reference sequence). In DNA form, the CDR3 reads TGTGCCTGGACTCGACAGGGGGCACAAGAGACCCAGTACTTC. Translation gives CAWTRQGAQETQYF.

The chain recombines TRBV9 with TRBJ1-5, with a tentative D call TRBD1 (6 bases). V was clipped by 4 bases and J by 5 bases, with 10 bases between them. Per the germline V gene, CDR1 is SGDLS and CDR2 is YYNGEE. CDR3 size: 13 residues. The CDR3 region is CASSMSGDQPQHF. CDR3 bases: TGTGCCAGCAGCATGTCAGGGGATCAGCCCCAGCATTTT.

This clone occurred a few times. The CDR3 does not end in the conserved phenylalanine or tryptophan, so this is likely a read error. It is unclear where the CDR3 begins or ends on the DNA, so no DNA is shown, and the CDR3 is as TCRdb lists it. This chain links TRBV5-8 with TRBJ1-3; TRBD1, the table's D call, was not compared with the DNA. In germline, CDR1 is SGHTS, CDR2 YDEGEE. Both ends counted, the CDR3 spans 8 residues. CDR3: CASSPQGP.

V is TRBV7-2 and J is TRBJ2-1; no definite D call. The CDR3 loop spans 15 amino acids. Between the trimmed V and J ends, which lost 1 base and 1 base, there was a span of 8 bases. Germline V lookup: CDR1 SGHTA, CDR2 FQGNSA. CDR3 loop: CASSLGSGSYNEQFF. CDR3 coding DNA: TGTGCCAGCAGCTTAGGCTCCGGTTCCTACAATGAGCAGTTCTTC.

This chain joins TRBV30 and TRBJ1-6; perhaps TRBD1 as D (6 bases). V lost 3 bases and J 2 bases, leaving 14 bases between the germline ends. Germline V gene data show CDR1 as GTSNPN and CDR2 as SVGIG (reference sequence). The CDR3 loop spans 16 amino acids. The CDR3 coding sequence is TGTGCCTGGAGATTCGGGGGCGCGACCTATAATTCACCCCTCCACTTT. It yields the protein CAWRFGGATYNSPLHF.

This clone has more than one count but fewer than ten. The chain couples TRBV25-1 to TRBJ2-1, with a weak D call TRBD2 (6 bases). V was cut by 3 bases and J by 8 bases, with 20 bases left in between. The germline gives CDR1 MGHDK, CDR2 SYGVNS. The CDR3 contains 16 residues. As DNA, the CDR3 is TGTGCCAGCAGTGATTTTCGACTAGTCCAGTTGGATGAGCAGTTCTTC. This translates into CASSDFRLVQLDEQFF.

For the CDR3, the DNA is TGTGCCAGCACCGTAGGACAGTATAAGGGTGGCTACACCTTC. It codes for CASTVGQYKGGYTF. This chain joins TRBV2 and TRBJ1-2; D might be TRBD1 (6 bases). Trimming shortened V by 7 bases and J by 7 bases, and 19 bases separated the two germline ends. CDR1 is SNHLY, CDR2 FYNNEI, per germline. The CDR3 runs 14 residues.

The chain recombines TRBV29-1 with TRBJ2-3; 9 nucleotides line up with TRBD1. This CDR3 is built from 15 residues. Germline V gene sequence: CDR1 SQVTM, CDR2 ANQGSEA. After removal of 5 bases from V and 2 bases from J, the junction contained 8 bases not matched to a gene. DNA for the CDR3: TGCAGCGTTACCGGACAGGGGATTGCCACAGATACGCAGTATTTT. It codes for CSVTGQGIATDTQYF.

This clone came up once. The chain combines TRBV10-3 with TRBJ2-1, with 7 bases fitting TRBD1. The CDR3 is made up of 13 amino acids. CDR1 ENHRY and CDR2 SYGVKD come from the germline V gene. Trimming at V came to 5 bases and at J to 3 bases, leaving 1 base not matched to a gene. The CDR3 protein is CAISRDSYNEQFF. DNA of the CDR3: TGTGCCATCAGTAGGGACAGCTACAATGAGCAGTTCTTC.

The V call is TRBV7-2, the J call TRBJ2-3; D ambiguous. This CDR3 has 14 amino acids. Trimming removed 1 base at V and 12 bases at J, with 17 bases between. Germline V gene sequence: CDR1 SGHTA, CDR2 FQGNSA. CDR3 residues: CASSLEGEPLGQYF. The DNA of the CDR3 is TGTGCCAGCAGCTTAGAGGGTGAACCTTTGGGACAGTATTTT.

This clone appeared a few times. The chain has TRBV25-1 and TRBJ2-5; a possible D gene is TRBD1 (6 bases). Trimming took 7 bases from V and 4 from J, leaving 13 bases between them. Germline CDR1 and CDR2: MGHDK and SYGVNS. The CDR3 loop spans 13 amino acids. In nucleotides, the CDR3 is TGTGCCAGCACTCCAGGGGTAGGAGAGACCCAGTACTTC. Encoded protein: CASTPGVGETQYF.

CDR3 amino acids: CASSQDRGAGEKLFF. The CDR3 bases are TGCGCCAGCAGCCAAGATCGGGGGGCCGGGGAAAAACTGTTTTTT. The chain has TRBV4-3 and TRBJ1-4, with a weak D call TRBD1 (6 bases). CDR1 and CDR2 from the germline V gene are LGHNA and YSLEER. V was pared by 0 bases and J by 8 bases, with 13 bases between. The CDR3 has 15 amino acids.

V gene TRBV10-1 combines with J gene TRBJ2-5, with 7 positions matching TRBD1. CDR1 is WNHNN, CDR2 SYGVQD, per germline (reference sequence). Trimming removed 8 bases from V and 5 bases from J; junction bases left unmatched: 11. This CDR3 spans 14 amino acids. The CDR3 sequence: CASSLNRGSETQYF. In DNA form, the CDR3 reads TGCGCCAGCTCCCTTAACAGGGGTAGCGAGACCCAGTACTTC.

This clone has more than one count but fewer than ten. This chain joins TRBV21-1 and TRBJ2-5. TRBV21-1 is a pseudogene locus. The CDR3 extends over 14 amino acids. CDR3 in amino acids: CASSKGMVLETQYF. DNA of the CDR3: TGTGCCAGCAGCAAAGGAATGGTTCTGGAGACCCAGTACTTC.

The rearrangement joins TRBV5-1 to TRBJ2-3; D gene unclear. Germline V gene sequence: CDR1 SGHRS, CDR2 YFSETQ. The CDR3 loop spans 14 amino acids. Deletions cut 4 bases from V and 0 bases from J, with 9 bases between. This CDR3 is CASSVIPSTDTQYF. The CDR3 nucleotides are TGCGCCAGCAGCGTGATACCTAGCACAGATACGCAGTATTTT.

The gene calls are TRBV7-2 and TRBJ1-2; 7 bases match TRBD1. Trimming removed 5 bases from V and 6 bases from J; junction bases left unmatched: 12. Germline V gene lookup returns CDR1 SGHTA and CDR2 FQGNSA. This CDR3 has 15 residues. CDR3 DNA: TGTGCCAGCAGCCCCGCCCCCGACAGGGACCATGGCTACACCTTC. Residues: CASSPAPDRDHGYTF.

The chain joins TRBV30 to TRBJ1-4; a possible D gene is TRBD1 (6 bases). This CDR3 is 15 amino acids long. V lost 2 bases to trimming and J lost 2 bases, with 12 bases between them. Germline values: CDR1 GTSNPN, CDR2 SVGIG (reference sequence). CDR3 nucleotides: TGTGCCTGGAGTATGGGGGCAAGCACTAATGAAAAACTGTTTTTT. It translates to CAWSMGASTNEKLFF. The variable domain in full, completed from reference TRBV30 and TRBJ1-4, reads SQTIHQWPATLVQPVGSPLSLECTVEGTSNPNLYWYRQAAGRGLQLLFYSVGIGQISSEVPQNLSASRPQDRQFILSSKKLLLSDSGFYLCAWSMGASTNEKLFFGSGTQLSVL.